The sequence of this TCR beta chain was determined in a study of blood T cells in healthy people across ages. Regarding the study as a whole: Diversity of TCR beta per million T cells declined in a roughly linear way with age. Researchers judged that diversity estimates from one million T cells fell short of true values.

After removal of 5 bases from V and 3 bases from J, the junction contained 7 bases not matched to a gene. The CDR3 has 15 amino acids. The germline gives CDR1 SGHVS, CDR2 FQNEAQ. The second PCR ran about 6 to 11 cycles with a sample-barcoded 5' primer and J-beta primers. TCRdb re-analysed the 5' RACE reads in MiXCR, keeping a single row per CDR3 protein. The repertoire holds about 720,000 distinct CDR3 sequences, about 25% seen once, with under 4% in the top ten. About this clonotype: Its antigen remains unidentified.

The same data also went into a second study, on T cells of mothers and their children.

The receptor comes from a boy between 10 and 17 years old in good health. This chain uses TRBV7-8 with TRBJ2-5; 9 bases fit TRBD1. Material for sequencing was blood. The CDR3 reads CASSIQGAAKETQYF. The CDR3 DNA follows: TGTGCCAGCAGCATACAGGGGGCGGCCAAAGAGACCCAGTACTTC.